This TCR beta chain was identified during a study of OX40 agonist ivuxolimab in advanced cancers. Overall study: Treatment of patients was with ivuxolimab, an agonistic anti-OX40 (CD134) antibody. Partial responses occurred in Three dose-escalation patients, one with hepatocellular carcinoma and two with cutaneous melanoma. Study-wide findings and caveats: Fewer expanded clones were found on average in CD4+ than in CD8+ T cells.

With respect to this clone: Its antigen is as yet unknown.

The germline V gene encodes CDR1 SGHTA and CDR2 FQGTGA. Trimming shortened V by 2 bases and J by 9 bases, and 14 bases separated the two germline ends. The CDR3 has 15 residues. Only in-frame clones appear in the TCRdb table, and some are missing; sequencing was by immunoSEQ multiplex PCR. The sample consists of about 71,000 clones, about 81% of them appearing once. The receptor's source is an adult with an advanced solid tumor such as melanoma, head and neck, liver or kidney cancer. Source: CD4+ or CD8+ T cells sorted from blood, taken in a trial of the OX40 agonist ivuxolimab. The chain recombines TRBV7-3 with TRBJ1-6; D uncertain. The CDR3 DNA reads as TGTGCCAGCAGCTTAGTGACCCACGCAGGTTCACCCCTCCACTTT. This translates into CASSLVTHAGSPLHF.